This T cell receptor (beta chain) was identified during a study of blood T cell repertoires in COVID-19. Overall study: The analysed material was cDNA or gDNA that came from T cells, B-cell-depleted T cells, or PBMCs.

The CDR3 sequence is 15 residues long. Germline CDR1 reads KGHSH; CDR2 reads LQKENI. V dropped 4 bases and J dropped 1 base, with 12 bases sitting between them. Authors' analysis steps: The authors estimated nucleated cell counts from reference gene primer amplification. Measured with immunoSEQ multiplex PCR; TCRdb has only the in-frame clones, and not every one. That table gives V, J and clone size, and the DNA gave D and trimming. The table lists over 60,000 clones, about nine tenths of them singletons. The sample comprised peripheral blood. The origin of this receptor is a woman older than 75 with active or convalescent COVID-19. V is TRBV18 and J is TRBJ2-3, with D unclear. The CDR3 nucleotides read TGTGCCAGCTCACAGAACGGGTGGGGCACAGATACGCAGTATTTT. This translates into CASSQNGWGTDTQYF.